This T cell receptor beta chain appears in the sequencing data of a study of blood T cell repertoires in COVID-19. Turning to the study itself: COVID-19 samples, acute and convalescent, were from the United States, Italy and Spain.

CDR3 length: 14 amino acids. With 0 bases removed from V and 7 bases from J, the gap between germline ends came to 13 bases. Germline-derived CDR1 and CDR2 are SGHRS and YFSETQ. Sequencing used immunoSEQ multiplex PCR; TCRdb keeps in-frame clones, though not all of them. In the table there are about 250,000 clones, 85% to 90% of which are singletons. This receptor was obtained from a woman aged 50 to 60 who had recovered from COVID-19. Source material: PBMCs or T cells enriched from blood (not recorded which). The chain joins TRBV5-1 to TRBJ1-1; a possible D gene is TRBD1 (6 bases). The CDR3 nucleotides read TGCGCCAGCAGCTTGGGGCCAGGGGTCCTTGAAGCTTTCTTT. As protein: CASSLGPGVLEAFF.